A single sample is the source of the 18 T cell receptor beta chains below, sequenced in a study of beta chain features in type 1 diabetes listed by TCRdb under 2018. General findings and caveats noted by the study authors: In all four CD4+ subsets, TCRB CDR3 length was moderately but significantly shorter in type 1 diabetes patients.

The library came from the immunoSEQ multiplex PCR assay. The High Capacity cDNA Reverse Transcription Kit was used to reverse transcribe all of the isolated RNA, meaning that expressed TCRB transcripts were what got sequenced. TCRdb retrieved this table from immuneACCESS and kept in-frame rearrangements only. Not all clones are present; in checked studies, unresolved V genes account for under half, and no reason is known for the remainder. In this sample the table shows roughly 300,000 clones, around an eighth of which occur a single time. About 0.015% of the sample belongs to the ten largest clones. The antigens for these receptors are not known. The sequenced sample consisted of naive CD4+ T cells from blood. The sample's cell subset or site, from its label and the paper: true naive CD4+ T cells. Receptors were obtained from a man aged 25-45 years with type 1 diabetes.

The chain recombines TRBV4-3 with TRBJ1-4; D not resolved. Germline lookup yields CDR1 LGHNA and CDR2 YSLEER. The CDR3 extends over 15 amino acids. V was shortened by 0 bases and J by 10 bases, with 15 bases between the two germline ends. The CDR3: CASSQDYYSQGKLFF. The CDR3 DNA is TGCGCCAGCAGCCAAGATTACTATTCACAAGGAAAACTGTTTTTT.

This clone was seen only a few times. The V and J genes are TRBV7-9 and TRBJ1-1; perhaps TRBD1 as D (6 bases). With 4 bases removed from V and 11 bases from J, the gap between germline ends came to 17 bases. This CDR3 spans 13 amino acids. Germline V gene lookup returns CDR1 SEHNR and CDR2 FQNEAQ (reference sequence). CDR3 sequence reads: CASSSRGGVAAFF. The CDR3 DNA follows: TGTGCCAGCAGCTCCCGAGGGGGGGTAGCGGCTTTCTTT.

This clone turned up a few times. The CDR3 here is CASQPRTSGSYEQYF. DNA for the CDR3: TGTGCCAGCCAACCCCGGACTAGCGGCTCCTACGAGCAGTACTTC. The chain couples TRBV6-5 to TRBJ2-7, with 10 bases matching TRBD2. Germline CDR1 is MNHEY and CDR2 is SVGAGI. The CDR3 extends over 15 amino acids. Germline trimming cut 8 bases from V and 0 bases from J; bases unmatched to any gene: 7.

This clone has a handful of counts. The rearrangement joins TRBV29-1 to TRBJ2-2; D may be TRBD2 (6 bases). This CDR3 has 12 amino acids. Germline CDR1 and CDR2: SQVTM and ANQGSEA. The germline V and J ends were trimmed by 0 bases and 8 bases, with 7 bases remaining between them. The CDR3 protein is CSVEEAGGELFF. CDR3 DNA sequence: TGCAGCGTTGAAGAGGCGGGGGGGGAGCTGTTTTTT.

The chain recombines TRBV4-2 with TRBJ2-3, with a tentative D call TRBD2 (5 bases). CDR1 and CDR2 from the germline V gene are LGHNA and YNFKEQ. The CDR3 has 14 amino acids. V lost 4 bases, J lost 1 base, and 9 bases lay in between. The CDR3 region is CASSPGAGTDTQYF. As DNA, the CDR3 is TGTGCCAGCAGCCCCGGAGCGGGCACAGATACGCAGTATTTT.

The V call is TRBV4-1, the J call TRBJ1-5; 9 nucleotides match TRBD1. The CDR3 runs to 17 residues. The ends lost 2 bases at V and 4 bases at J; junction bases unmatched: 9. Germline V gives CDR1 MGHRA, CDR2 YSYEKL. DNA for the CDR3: TGCGCCAGCAGCCAAACCCTTGGGACAGGGAGAAATCAGCCCCAGCATTTT. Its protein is CASSQTLGTGRNQPQHF.

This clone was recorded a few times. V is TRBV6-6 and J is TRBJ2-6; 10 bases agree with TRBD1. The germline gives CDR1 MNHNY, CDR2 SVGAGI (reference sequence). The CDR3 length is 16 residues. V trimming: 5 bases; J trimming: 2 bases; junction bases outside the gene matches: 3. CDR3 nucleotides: TGTGCCAGCAGTCAGACAGGGGGCGCTGGGGCCAACGTCCTGACTTTC. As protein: CASSQTGGAGANVLTF.

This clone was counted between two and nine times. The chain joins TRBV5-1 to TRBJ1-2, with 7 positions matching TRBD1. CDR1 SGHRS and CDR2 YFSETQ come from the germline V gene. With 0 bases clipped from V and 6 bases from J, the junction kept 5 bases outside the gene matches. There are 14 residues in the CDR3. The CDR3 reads CASSLGSGQDGYTF. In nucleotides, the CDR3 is TGCGCCAGCAGCTTGGGTTCTGGACAGGATGGCTACACCTTC. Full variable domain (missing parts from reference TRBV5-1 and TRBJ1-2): KAGVTQTPRYLIKTRGQQVTLSCSPISGHRSVSWYQQTPGQGLQFLFEYFSETQRNKGNFPGRFSGRQFSNSRSEMNVSTLELGDSALYLCASSLGSGQDGYTFGSGTRLTVV.

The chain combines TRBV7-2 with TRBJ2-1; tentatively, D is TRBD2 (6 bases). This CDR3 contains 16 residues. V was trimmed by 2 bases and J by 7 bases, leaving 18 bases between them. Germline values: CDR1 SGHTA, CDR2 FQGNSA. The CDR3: CASSLWASVQSNEQFF. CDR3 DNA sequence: TGTGCCAGCAGCTTATGGGCTAGCGTACAGTCAAATGAGCAGTTCTTC.

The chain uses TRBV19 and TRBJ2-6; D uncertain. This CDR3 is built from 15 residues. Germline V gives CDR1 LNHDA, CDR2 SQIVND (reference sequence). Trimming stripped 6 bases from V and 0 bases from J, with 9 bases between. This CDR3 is CASSQWSSGANVLTF. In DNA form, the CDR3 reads TGTGCCAGTAGCCAATGGAGCTCTGGGGCCAACGTCCTGACTTTC.

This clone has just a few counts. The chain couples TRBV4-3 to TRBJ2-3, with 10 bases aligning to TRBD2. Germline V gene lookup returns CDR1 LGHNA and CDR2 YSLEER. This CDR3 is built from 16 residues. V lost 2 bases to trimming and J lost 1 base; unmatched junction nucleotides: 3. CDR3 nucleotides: TGCGCCAGCAGCCAAATAGCGGGAGGACGCACAGATACGCAGTATTTT. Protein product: CASSQIAGGRTDTQYF.

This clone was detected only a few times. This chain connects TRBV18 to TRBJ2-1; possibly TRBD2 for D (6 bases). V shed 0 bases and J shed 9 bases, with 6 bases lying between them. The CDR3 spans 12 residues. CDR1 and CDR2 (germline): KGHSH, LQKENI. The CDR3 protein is CASSPPGGEQFF. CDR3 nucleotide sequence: TGTGCCAGCTCACCACCGGGGGGTGAGCAGTTCTTC.

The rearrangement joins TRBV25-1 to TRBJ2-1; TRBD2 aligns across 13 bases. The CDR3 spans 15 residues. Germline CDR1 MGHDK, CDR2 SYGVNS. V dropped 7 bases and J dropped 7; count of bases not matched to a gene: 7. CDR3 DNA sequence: TGTGCCAGCATTCCCGGGACTAGCGGGAATAATGAGCAGTTCTTC. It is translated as CASIPGTSGNNEQFF.

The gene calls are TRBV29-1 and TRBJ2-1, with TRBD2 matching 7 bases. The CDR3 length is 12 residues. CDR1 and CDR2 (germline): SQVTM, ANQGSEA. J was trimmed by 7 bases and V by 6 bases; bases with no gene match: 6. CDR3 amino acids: CSVGLRTNEQFF. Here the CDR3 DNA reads TGCAGCGTGGGACTACGTACGAATGAGCAGTTCTTC.

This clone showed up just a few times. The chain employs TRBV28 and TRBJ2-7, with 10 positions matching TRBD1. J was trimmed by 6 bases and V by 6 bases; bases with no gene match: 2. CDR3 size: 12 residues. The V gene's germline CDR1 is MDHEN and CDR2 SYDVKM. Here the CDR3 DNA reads TGTGCCAGCAGGACAGGGGGCGCCGAGCAGTACTTC. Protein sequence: CASRTGGAEQYF. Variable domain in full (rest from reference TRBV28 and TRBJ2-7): DVKVTQSSRYLVKRTGEKVFLECVQDMDHENMFWYRQDPGLGLRLIYFSYDVKMKEKGDIPEGYSVSREKKERFSLILESASTNQTSMYLCASRTGGAEQYFGPGTRLTVT.

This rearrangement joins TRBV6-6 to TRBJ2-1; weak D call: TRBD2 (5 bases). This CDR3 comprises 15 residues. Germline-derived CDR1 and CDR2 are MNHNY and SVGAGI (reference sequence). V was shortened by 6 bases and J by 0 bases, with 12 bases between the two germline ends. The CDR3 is CASSQSGSSYNEQFF. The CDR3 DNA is TGTGCCAGCAGCCAAAGCGGCAGCTCCTACAATGAGCAGTTCTTC.

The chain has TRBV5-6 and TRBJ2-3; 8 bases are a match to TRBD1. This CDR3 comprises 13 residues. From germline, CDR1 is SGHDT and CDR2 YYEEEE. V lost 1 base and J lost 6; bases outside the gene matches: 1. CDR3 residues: CASSLQGADTQYF. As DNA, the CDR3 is TGTGCCAGCAGCTTGCAGGGGGCGGATACGCAGTATTTT.

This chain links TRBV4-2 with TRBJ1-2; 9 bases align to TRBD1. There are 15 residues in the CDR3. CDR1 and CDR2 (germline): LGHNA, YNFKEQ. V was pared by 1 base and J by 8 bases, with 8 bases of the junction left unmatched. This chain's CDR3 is CASSQGDRVLNGYTF. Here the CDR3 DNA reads TGTGCCAGCAGCCAAGGGGACAGGGTTCTAAACGGCTACACCTTC.